The following is a T cell receptor beta chain sequence with its context. Its antigen remains unknown. Extraction of RNA together with DNA used about 18-31 mg of unsorted bulk tissue. Production of TCR beta cDNA used 400 to 650 ng total RNA together with a constant-region primer. Generation of the TCR beta libraries relied on three nested multiplex PCR rounds using slightly modified ARM-PCR. Each of the first two PCR rounds ran roughly 9 cycles with TRBV1-TRBV30 forward and C-beta reverse primers. TCRdb recomputed calls from the multiplex PCR reads with MiXCR, one row per CDR3 protein. This table has about 120,000 distinct CDR3 sequences, around two thirds appearing once. This entry is derived from a study of tumor-infiltrating lymphocytes in primary liver carcinoma. Study summary: The cohort included men and women aged 30 to 69 years. Every sample contained roughly 3.5 to 7.13 million productive TCRbeta reads, and these numbers were similar from one tissue type to another. Findings of the study overall: Tumors significantly exceeded blood in top-250-clone fraction (p = 0.039).

Germline V gene lookup returns CDR1 SGHNT and CDR2 YYREEE (reference sequence). The CDR3 length is 16 residues. This chain connects TRBV5-4 to TRBJ2-7, with 11 bases aligning to TRBD2. This sequence was found in a woman aged 60-75 years with primary liver carcinoma and hepatitis B virus infection. What was sequenced was liver tumor tissue from sampling region 1. Noted subset: tumor region T1, superior pole. CDR3 DNA sequence: TGTGTCAGAAGCCCACCGGGTAGCGGGAGGGCGTACGAGCAGTACTTC. Residues: CVRSPPGSGRAYEQYF.